This T cell receptor beta chain was captured by sequencing in a study of cytomegalovirus exposure and HLA in healthy donors. Both 60 Vbeta primers and 13 Jbeta primers went into the PCR. Produced via immunoSEQ multiplex PCR; TCRdb's table is partial and in-frame only. Among about 210,000 clones, 75% to 85% were seen once, and the ten largest hold 13% to 15%. This clone was observed a single time. Germline CDR1 is SEHNR and CDR2 is FQNEAQ (reference sequence). The ends lost 3 bases at V and 4 bases at J; junction bases unmatched: 15. The CDR3 is 19 amino acids. This receptor was identified in a woman aged 25-40 years in good health and CMV-seropositive. The chain has TRBV7-9 and TRBJ2-2; 9 bases map to TRBD2. Sequenced sample: PBMCs. The CDR3 region is CASSLTSGALTGSTGELFF. CDR3 DNA: TGTGCCAGCAGCTTGACTAGCGGAGCCCTCACCGGGTCCACCGGGGAGCTGTTTTTT.